Listed here are 23 T cell receptor beta chains from one sample, sequenced in a study of PD-L1 blockade in urothelial cancer. Profiled with immunoSEQ multiplex PCR; TCRdb holds only in-frame clones, not every one. This sample has more than 90,000 clones; approximately 90% occur once, and the top ten carry less than 4.5%. Time point of the sample: peripheral blood 6 weeks after treatment start. This material consisted of PBMCs, taken around atezolizumab (anti-PD-L1) treatment. These receptors were collected from a man in his sixties with urothelial cancer.

As regards this clone: This sample also contains other DNA sequences that code for the same CDR3. V gene TRBV7-9 combines with J gene TRBJ2-7, with 9 bases lining up with TRBD2. Germline lookup yields CDR1 SEHNR and CDR2 FQNEAQ (reference sequence). The ends lost 6 bases at V and 1 base at J; junction bases unmatched: 4. The CDR3 extends over 14 amino acids. The chain's CDR3 is CASSPAGGSYEQYF. The CDR3 DNA is TGTGCCAGCAGTCCAGCGGGGGGATCCTACGAGCAGTACTTC.

The chain couples TRBV10-3 to TRBJ2-5; 7 positions agree with TRBD2. Germline V gene sequence: CDR1 ENHRY, CDR2 SYGVKD. The junction had 10 bases not matched to a gene; V was cut back by 2 bases and J by 1 base. The CDR3 contains 17 residues. The chain's CDR3 is CAISESKLAELQETQYF. CDR3 DNA sequence: TGTGCCATCAGTGAGAGCAAGCTAGCGGAACTCCAAGAGACCCAGTACTTC.

To note about this clone: Other nucleotide sequences in the sample specify the same CDR3. The chain combines TRBV5-6 with TRBJ2-5; D is unresolved. V dropped 0 bases and J dropped 1 base, with 10 bases sitting between them. Germline V gene data show CDR1 as SGHDT and CDR2 as YYEEEE. The CDR3 has 15 amino acids. CDR3 sequence (DNA): TGTGCCAGCAGCTTGGCTGCTGGGCGCCAAGAGACCCAGTACTTC. Translating gives CASSLAAGRQETQYF.

The genes are TRBV5-4 and TRBJ2-5; 12 positions match TRBD2. Trimming at V came to 2 bases and at J to 5 bases, leaving 7 bases not matched to a gene. The CDR3 consists of 16 residues. The germline V gene has CDR1 SGHNT and CDR2 YYREEE (reference sequence). This CDR3 reads CASSFPSGGARETQYF. The DNA for the CDR3 is TGTGCCAGCAGCTTCCCTAGCGGGGGGGCCAGGGAGACCCAGTACTTC.

The CDR3 DNA follows: TGCGCCAGCAGCGAAGGGACAGGGGGTACGCGTGGCTACACCTTC. Protein product: CASSEGTGGTRGYTF. The V and J genes are TRBV5-1 and TRBJ1-2, with 11 nucleotides matching TRBD1. CDR3 length: 15 amino acids. Germline CDR1 SGHRS, CDR2 YFSETQ. The ends lost 4 bases at V and 7 bases at J; junction bases unmatched: 9.

The gene calls are TRBV7-8 and TRBJ2-7, with 10 positions matching TRBD2. Germline V gives CDR1 SGHVS, CDR2 FQNEAQ. The CDR3 is made up of 15 amino acids. With V trimmed by 5 bases and J by 1 base, 5 bases remained unmatched. CDR3 DNA: TGTGCCAGCAGCCCCCGGACTAGCGGTTCCTACGAGCAGTACTTC. Its translation: CASSPRTSGSYEQYF.

The chain joins TRBV30 to TRBJ1-6; tentative D call: TRBD1 (5 bases). Trimming cost V 3 bases and J 0 bases, with 9 bases left between them. The CDR3 sequence is 15 residues long. Germline V gives CDR1 GTSNPN, CDR2 SVGIG (reference sequence). The CDR3: CAWSGGSSYNSPLHF. DNA for the CDR3: TGTGCCTGGAGCGGGGGGAGCTCCTATAATTCACCCCTCCACTTT. The full variable domain, rest sourced from reference TRBV30 and TRBJ1-6, is SQTIHQWPATLVQPVGSPLSLECTVEGTSNPNLYWYRQAAGRGLQLLFYSVGIGQISSEVPQNLSASRPQDRQFILSSKKLLLSDSGFYLCAWSGGSSYNSPLHFGNGTRLTVT.

V is TRBV7-9 and J is TRBJ1-4; 9 bases are a match to TRBD1. Germline trimming cut 0 bases from V and 7 bases from J; bases unmatched to any gene: 6. The CDR3 has 16 amino acids. From germline, CDR1 is SEHNR and CDR2 FQNEAQ (reference sequence). CDR3 DNA sequence: TGTGCCAGCAGCTTAGCCCGGGGACAGGGAGGTGAAAAACTGTTTTTT. Amino acids: CASSLARGQGGEKLFF.

The rearrangement links TRBV7-2 to TRBJ2-7; 12 bases align to TRBD2. Germline V CDR1 and CDR2: SGHTA, FQGNSA. V gave up 4 bases and J gave up 5 bases; unmatched junction bases: 6. The CDR3 is made up of 15 amino acids. This CDR3 reads CASSSGLAGNNEQYF. CDR3 nucleotides: TGTGCCAGCAGCTCCGGACTAGCGGGGAATAACGAGCAGTACTTC. Full variable domain (outside the CDR3, taken from reference TRBV7-2 and TRBJ2-7): GAGVSQSPSNKVTEKGKDVELRCDPISGHTALYWYRQSLGQGLEFLIYFQGNSAPDKSGLPSDRFSAERTGGSVSTLTIQRTQQEDSAVYLCASSSGLAGNNEQYFGPGTRLTVT.

V is TRBV30 and J is TRBJ1-3; D ambiguous. The germline CDR1 and CDR2 sequences are GTSNPN and SVGIG (reference sequence). This CDR3 region has 14 residues. V gave up 6 bases and J gave up 4 bases, with 16 bases separating them. DNA for the CDR3: TGTGCCTGCACCCCCGGGATGGGAGGAAACACCATATATTTT. It is translated as CACTPGMGGNTIYF. Based on the CDR3 plus reference TRBV30 and TRBJ1-3, the full variable domain is SQTIHQWPATLVQPVGSPLSLECTVEGTSNPNLYWYRQAAGRGLQLLFYSVGIGQISSEVPQNLSASRPQDRQFILSSKKLLLSDSGFYLCACTPGMGGNTIYFGEGSWLTVV.

The chain employs TRBV13 and TRBJ2-1; 7 bases fit TRBD2. This CDR3 has 17 residues. V dropped 7 bases and J dropped 5; count of bases not matched to a gene: 17. Germline V gene sequence: CDR1 PRHDT, CDR2 FYEKMQ (reference sequence). The CDR3 here is CASKLRGGSSRDNEQFF. The CDR3 DNA reads as TGTGCCAGCAAACTCCGGGGCGGGAGTTCTAGGGACAATGAGCAGTTCTTC.

This clone came up once. The genes are TRBV6-1 and TRBJ2-5; TRBD2 matches at 16 bases. Germline CDR1 MNHNS, CDR2 SASEGT. The CDR3 is 18 amino acids. V was pared by 5 bases and J by 2 bases, with 8 bases of the junction left unmatched. CDR3 in DNA: TGTGCCAGCAGTAAAGGGACTAGCGGGGGGGCGTATCAAGAGACCCAGTACTTC. Its protein is CASSKGTSGGAYQETQYF.

The V gene is TRBV9, the J gene TRBJ2-3, with TRBD2 as a possible D gene (6 bases). CDR1 is SGDLS and CDR2 is YYNGEE in the germline V gene. The CDR3 length is 15 residues. V lost 7 bases and J 2 bases, leaving 17 bases between the germline ends. CDR3 sequence reads: CASGQGGTNTDTQYF. Here the CDR3 DNA reads TGTGCCAGCGGCCAGGGCGGGACCAACACAGATACGCAGTATTTT. Supplemented by reference TRBV9 and TRBJ2-3, the full variable domain reads DSGVTQTPKHLITATGQRVTLRCSPRSGDLSVYWYQQSLDQGLQFLIQYYNGEERAKGNILERFSAQQFPDLHSELNLSSLELGDSALYFCASGQGGTNTDTQYFGPGTRLTVL.

The chain is built from TRBV5-5 and TRBJ2-1; D is uncertain. Trimming removed 4 bases at V and 7 bases at J, with 15 bases between. Germline assignment: CDR1 SGHKS and CDR2 YYEKEE (reference sequence). The CDR3 spans 14 residues. The CDR3 region is CASSPDVRRNEQFF. In DNA, the CDR3 is TGTGCCAGCAGCCCTGATGTCCGGCGGAATGAGCAGTTCTTC.

The chain uses TRBV30 and TRBJ2-7; a possible D gene is TRBD1 (5 bases). Germline lookup yields CDR1 GTSNPN and CDR2 SVGIG (reference sequence). V lost 4 bases and J lost 0, with 16 bases in between. This CDR3 comprises 15 residues. CDR3 amino acids: CAWTRPGSVSYEQYF. The CDR3 nucleotides are TGTGCCTGGACCAGACCAGGGTCCGTCTCCTACGAGCAGTACTTC.

The gene calls are TRBV19 and TRBJ2-7, with 7 bases aligning to TRBD2. Per the germline V gene, CDR1 is LNHDA and CDR2 is SQIVND (reference sequence). The J segment lost 0 bases and the V segment lost 3 bases, leaving 8 bases of the junction unmatched. This CDR3 comprises 16 residues. CDR3 amino acids: CASSMSGGGSSYEQYF. DNA for the CDR3: TGTGCCAGTAGTATGAGTGGTGGCGGGAGCTCCTACGAGCAGTACTTC. The variable domain in full, with the rest retrieved from reference TRBV19 and TRBJ2-7, is DGGITQSPKYLFRKEGQNVTLSCEQNLNHDAMYWYRQDPGQGLRLIYYSQIVNDFQKGDIAEGYSVSREKKESFPLTVTSAQKNPTAFYLCASSMSGGGSSYEQYFGPGTRLTVT.

The chain has TRBV7-9 and TRBJ2-3, with D unresolved. The germline V gene has CDR1 SEHNR and CDR2 FQNEAQ (reference sequence). Trimming removed 2 bases from V and 3 bases from J, with 12 bases in between. This CDR3 contains 15 residues. The CDR3 protein is CASSLRPPGTDTQYF. DNA for the CDR3: TGTGCCAGCAGCTTAAGGCCACCCGGGACAGATACGCAGTATTTT. The full variable domain, in which reference TRBV7-9 and TRBJ2-3 provide the parts outside the CDR3, is DTGVSQNPRHKITKRGQNVTFRCDPISEHNRLYWYRQTLGQGPEFLTYFQNEAQLEKSRLLSDRFSAERPKGSFSTLEIQRTEQGDSAMYLCASSLRPPGTDTQYFGPGTRLTVL.

This clone appeared a few times. The chain joins TRBV9 to TRBJ2-5, with D possibly being TRBD1 (5 bases). The CDR3 spans 15 residues. The germline CDR1 and CDR2 sequences are SGDLS and YYNGEE. V was trimmed by 4 bases and J by 5 bases, leaving 18 bases between them. The CDR3 nucleotides are TGTGCCAGCAGCCCTGGAAAGGGGTTTTCGGAGACCCAGTACTTC. Translation gives CASSPGKGFSETQYF.

This sequence joins TRBV4-3 and TRBJ1-2; TRBD1 might be the D (5 bases). Trimming pared 3 bases from V and 4 bases from J, leaving 18 bases between. CDR3 length: 16 amino acids. Germline lookup yields CDR1 LGHNA and CDR2 YSLEER. The CDR3 reads CASSQRWGLEPYGYTF. The CDR3, as DNA: TGCGCCAGCAGCCAGAGATGGGGCCTCGAACCCTATGGCTACACCTTC.

The gene calls are TRBV28 and TRBJ2-2; maybe TRBD2 (5 bases). The CDR3 extends over 15 amino acids. Between the trimmed V and J ends, which lost 7 bases and 1 base, there was a span of 13 bases. Germline V CDR1 and CDR2: MDHEN, SYDVKM. This CDR3 reads CASTLRVGNTGELFF. The CDR3 DNA follows: TGTGCCAGCACCTTGAGGGTAGGGAACACCGGGGAGCTGTTTTTT.

This clone appeared once. V and J are TRBV6-6 and TRBJ1-2; D not certain. The CDR3 sequence is 13 residues long. Germline lookup yields CDR1 MNHNY and CDR2 SVGAGI (reference sequence). V dropped 2 bases and J dropped 3 bases, with 7 bases sitting between them. CDR3 residues: CASSYQFYYGYTF. The CDR3 DNA reads TGTGCCAGCAGTTACCAGTTTTACTATGGCTACACCTTC.

The chain employs TRBV13 and TRBJ2-5; 8 bases fit TRBD2. V shed 6 bases, J shed 4 bases, and the junction held 10 bases outside the gene matches. The CDR3 runs to 15 residues. In germline, CDR1 is PRHDT, CDR2 FYEKMQ (reference sequence). This CDR3 reads CASSSGREGGETQYF. DNA of the CDR3: TGTGCCAGCAGTTCCGGACGGGAGGGGGGAGAGACCCAGTACTTC.

Notes on this clone: Other DNA sequences in this specimen translate into the identical CDR3. This chain links TRBV4-3 with TRBJ1-1; D is unclear. The germline CDR1 and CDR2 sequences are LGHNA and YSLEER. Trimming removed 0 bases at V and 1 base at J, with 3 bases between. The length of the CDR3 is 13 residues. CDR3 sequence reads: CASSQDRNTEAFF. In DNA, the CDR3 is TGCGCCAGCAGCCAAGATAGGAACACTGAAGCTTTCTTT.